Shown below are 10 T cell receptor beta chains from a single sample sequenced in a study of blood T cell repertoires in COVID-19. The table came from immunoSEQ multiplex PCR; TCRdb's copy has only in-frame clones and leaves some out. This table holds some 80,000 clones, about 89% found once. Sequenced material: peripheral blood. These receptors were collected from a man aged 45 to 65 with active or convalescent COVID-19.

The chain uses TRBV12-3 or TRBV12-4 and TRBJ2-5; D is perhaps TRBD1 (5 bases). The length of the CDR3 is 13 residues. Deletions cut 6 bases from V and 4 bases from J, with 12 bases between. This chain's CDR3 is CASSRLTGETQYF. The CDR3, as DNA: TGTGCCAGCAGCCGACTTACAGGAGAGACCCAGTACTTC.

This chain joins TRBV6-5 and TRBJ1-2; 8 bases agree with TRBD1. CDR3 length: 12 residues. The J segment lost 5 bases and the V segment lost 11 bases, leaving 7 bases of the junction unmatched. Germline V CDR1 and CDR2: MNHEY, SVGAGI. The CDR3 here is CAASRGQYGYTF. The CDR3 DNA reads as TGTGCCGCCAGCAGGGGGCAATATGGCTACACCTTC.

This clone occurred once. V and J are TRBV28 and TRBJ1-1; tentative D call: TRBD1 (5 bases). Germline V gives CDR1 MDHEN, CDR2 SYDVKM. The CDR3 spans 14 residues. V lost 5 bases and J 4 bases, leaving 14 bases between the germline ends. The CDR3 DNA reads as TGTGCCAGCAGTCGGCGGGGGGTGGGCACTGAAGCTTTCTTT. It yields the protein CASSRRGVGTEAFF.

The V gene is TRBV24-1, the J gene TRBJ2-6; no clear D. Germline loops: CDR1 KGHDR, CDR2 SFDVKD. This CDR3 has 15 amino acids. Between the trimmed V and J ends, which lost 9 bases and 0 bases, there was a span of 11 bases. Here the CDR3 DNA reads TGTGCCACCGGCTCCCAGTTCTCTGGGGCCAACGTCCTGACTTTC. Protein: CATGSQFSGANVLTF.

The rearrangement joins TRBV27 to TRBJ2-3; D is possibly TRBD2 (6 bases). From germline, CDR1 is MNHEY and CDR2 SMNVEV (reference sequence). The ends were cut back, 4 bases at V and 4 bases at J, with 18 bases in the middle. CDR3 length equals 16 residues. CDR3 region: CASSSGDLKDADTQYF. In DNA form, the CDR3 reads TGTGCCAGCAGTTCCGGGGACTTGAAAGATGCAGATACGCAGTATTTT.

This chain connects TRBV6-1 to TRBJ2-5; TRBD2 aligns across 15 bases. V shed 3 bases and J 0 bases; nucleotides not matched to a gene: 8. Germline V gene data show CDR1 as MNHNS and CDR2 as SASEGT. The CDR3 runs to 19 residues. CDR3 loop: CASSDSGLAGGTYQETQYF. For the CDR3, the DNA is TGTGCCAGCAGTGATTCGGGACTAGCGGGGGGCACGTACCAAGAGACCCAGTACTTC.

This rearrangement joins TRBV5-5 to TRBJ2-7; perhaps TRBD2 as D (5 bases). V was pared by 0 bases and J by 1 base, with 11 bases between. This CDR3 comprises 15 residues. The germline V gene encodes CDR1 SGHKS and CDR2 YYEKEE (reference sequence). The CDR3 sequence: CASSLGLEESYEQYF. As DNA, the CDR3 is TGTGCCAGCAGCTTGGGGCTGGAGGAATCCTACGAGCAGTACTTC.

The rearrangement joins TRBV6-2 or TRBV6-3 to TRBJ2-1; 9 positions match TRBD1. There are 15 residues in the CDR3. Germline V gene sequence: CDR1 MNHEY, CDR2 SVGEGT. Unmatched junction bases numbered 3, after V lost 2 bases and J lost 4 bases. As DNA, the CDR3 is TGTGCCAGCAGTTACCCTGACAGGGGGTACAATGAGCAGTTCTTC. It encodes CASSYPDRGYNEQFF.

The rearrangement joins TRBV28 to TRBJ1-4, with D hard to call. The V and J ends lost 10 bases and 3 bases respectively, with 12 bases between them. CDR1 MDHEN and CDR2 SYDVKM come from the germline V gene. The CDR3 has 13 residues. The CDR3 spells CATQRDSNEKLFF. CDR3 bases: TGTGCCACCCAGAGAGACTCTAATGAAAAACTGTTTTTT.

The chain is built from TRBV3-1 (or the pseudogene TRBV3-2) and TRBJ1-2, with D possibly matching TRBD1 (6 bases). V lost 1 base and J 4 bases, leaving 13 bases between the germline ends. The CDR3 sequence is 15 residues long. Looked up from germline, CDR1 is LGHDT and CDR2 is YNNKEL (reference sequence). The CDR3, as DNA: TGTGCCAGCAGCCAAGTCGGGGGGGCTGGCTATGGCTACACCTTC. Amino acids: CASSQVGGAGYGYTF.